The 14 T cell receptor beta chains reported below all come from one sample, sequenced in a study of blood T cell repertoires in COVID-19. The assay was immunoSEQ multiplex PCR, and TCRdb's table has in-frame clones only and misses some. The sample has about 370,000 clones, around 89% seen once. The sample taken for sequencing was PBMCs or T cells enriched from blood (not recorded which). The receptor source for this set is a man between 18 and 29 years old who had recovered from COVID-19.

This rearrangement joins TRBV7-9 to TRBJ1-6; D is unresolved. V dropped 8 bases and J dropped 5 bases, with 13 bases sitting between them. This CDR3 contains 14 residues. Germline values: CDR1 SEHNR, CDR2 FQNEAQ (reference sequence). CDR3 loop: CASAWASNNSPLHF. The DNA of the CDR3 is TGTGCCAGCGCCTGGGCCAGCAATAATTCACCCCTCCACTTT.

The chain is built from TRBV2 and TRBJ1-6; D is unresolved. From germline, CDR1 is SNHLY and CDR2 FYNNEI. This CDR3 is 15 amino acids long. V lost 6 bases to trimming and J lost 6 bases, with 15 bases between them. This chain's CDR3 is CASRASEAFNSPLHF. The CDR3 DNA sequence: TGTGCCAGCAGGGCCTCAGAAGCGTTTAATTCACCCCTCCACTTT.

This chain uses TRBV6-5 with TRBJ1-5; 7 nucleotides agree with TRBD1. CDR3 size: 15 residues. Germline CDR1 is MNHEY and CDR2 is SVGAGI. After removal of 5 bases from V and 6 bases from J, the junction contained 10 bases not matched to a gene. The CDR3: CASSLMTGFGQPQHF. CDR3 in DNA: TGTGCCAGCAGTCTGATGACAGGGTTCGGTCAGCCCCAGCATTTT.

The chain combines TRBV5-1 with TRBJ2-2, with D perhaps matching TRBD2 (5 bases). The CDR3 is made up of 19 amino acids. V shed 0 bases and J shed 4 bases, with 22 bases lying between them. Germline loops: CDR1 SGHRS, CDR2 YFSETQ. CDR3 amino acids: CASSLVGGQQGLSTGELFF. In DNA form, the CDR3 reads TGCGCCAGCAGCTTGGTTGGAGGTCAACAAGGTTTAAGCACCGGGGAGCTGTTTTTT.

The J gene is TRBJ1-2, the V gene TRBV19; 8 bases match TRBD1. The CDR3 length is 16 residues. Germline lookup yields CDR1 LNHDA and CDR2 SQIVND (reference sequence). Trimming cost V 6 bases and J 4 bases; bases outside gene matches: 13. CDR3 protein: CASRITGGTGGYGYTF. CDR3 sequence (DNA): TGTGCCAGTAGGATTACAGGGGGTACAGGAGGCTATGGCTACACCTTC. Filled out from reference TRBV19 and TRBJ1-2, the complete variable domain reads DGGITQSPKYLFRKEGQNVTLSCEQNLNHDAMYWYRQDPGQGLRLIYYSQIVNDFQKGDIAEGYSVSREKKESFPLTVTSAQKNPTAFYLCASRITGGTGGYGYTFGSGTRLTVV.

The chain combines TRBV29-1 with TRBJ1-1; 7 bases fit TRBD1. Germline V gene data show CDR1 as SQVTM and CDR2 as ANQGSEA. Trimming at V came to 8 bases and at J to 1 base, leaving 7 bases not matched to a gene. The CDR3 covers 13 residues. The CDR3 coding sequence is TGCAGCTTAACGGGACAGCAGAACACTGAAGCTTTCTTT. This sequence encodes CSLTGQQNTEAFF.

The V gene is TRBV18, the J gene TRBJ2-7; TRBD2 is a possible D gene (5 bases). From germline, CDR1 is KGHSH and CDR2 LQKENI. The length of the CDR3 is 14 residues. The V gene lost 5 bases and the J gene lost 4 bases, with 15 bases spanning the gap. The CDR3 DNA reads TGTGCCAGCTCATCCGACTATACACGTTACGAGCAGTACTTC. This gives the protein CASSSDYTRYEQYF.

This clone was seen once. One end of the junction does not line up with germline, which may come from a read error. V usage is TRBV19 and J usage is TRBJ2-7; 10 nucleotides match TRBD2. Germline CDR1 reads LNHDA; CDR2 reads SQIVND (reference sequence). CDR3 length: 14 amino acids. CDR3 sequence (DNA): TGTGCCAGCAGTACTAGCGGGAACACCTACGAGCAGTACTTC. Encoded protein: CASSTSGNTYEQYF.

The J gene is TRBJ2-7, the V gene TRBV10-3; 9 positions match TRBD1. Germline loops: CDR1 ENHRY, CDR2 SYGVKD. V shed 2 bases, J shed 6 bases, and the junction held 5 bases outside the gene matches. This CDR3 is built from 14 residues. CDR3 DNA: TGTGCCATCAGTGAGGTGGGACAGGGCGGCGAGCAGTACTTC. This sequence encodes CAISEVGQGGEQYF.

The chain carries TRBV5-6 and TRBJ1-1; tentatively, D is TRBD1 (5 bases). The CDR3 has 13 residues. V lost 4 bases, J lost 11 bases, and 18 bases lay in between. The germline CDR1 and CDR2 sequences are SGHDT and YYEEEE. Written as DNA, the CDR3 is TGTGCCAGCAGCCCAGGGACTACTATGGGGGCTTTCTTT. Translation: CASSPGTTMGAFF.

The V and J genes are TRBV30 and TRBJ2-3; the D is unclear. Between the trimmed V and J ends, which lost 0 bases and 10 bases, there was a span of 14 bases. CDR3 length equals 13 residues. Germline CDR1 reads GTSNPN; CDR2 reads SVGIG (reference sequence). CDR3 residues: CAWSVERRHAQYF. DNA of the CDR3: TGTGCCTGGAGTGTCGAAAGGCGGCACGCGCAGTATTTT.

The DNA for the CDR3 is TGCAGCGTTGAAGATTTGGCACAGGCTAACTATGGCTACACCTTC. It specifies CSVEDLAQANYGYTF. The V gene is TRBV29-1, the J gene TRBJ1-2, with D maybe TRBD1 (5 bases). Germline loops: CDR1 SQVTM, CDR2 ANQGSEA. Trimming pared 0 bases from V and 0 bases from J, leaving 11 bases between. The CDR3 has 15 amino acids. Variable domain in full (rest from reference TRBV29-1 and TRBJ1-2): SAVISQKPSRDICQRGTSLTIQCQVDSQVTMMFWYRQQPGQSLTLIATANQGSEATYESGFVIDKFPISRPNLTFSTLTVSNMSPEDSSIYLCSVEDLAQANYGYTFGSGTRLTVV.

V usage is TRBV7-3 and J usage is TRBJ2-6, with D perhaps matching TRBD1 (6 bases). The germline gives CDR1 SGHTA, CDR2 FQGTGA. CDR3 length equals 17 residues. Between the trimmed V and J ends, which lost 3 bases and 2 bases, there was a span of 14 bases. The CDR3 DNA follows: TGTGCCAGCAGCTTGAGGGGGAGCTCCCCTGGGGCCAACGTCCTGACTTTC. It encodes CASSLRGSSPGANVLTF.

CDR3 in amino acids: CASSIGTVNQPQHF. The CDR3 coding sequence is TGTGCCAGCAGCATAGGGACAGTCAATCAGCCCCAGCATTTT. The rearrangement uses TRBV28 and TRBJ1-5; 7 nucleotides agree with TRBD1. Per germline, CDR1 MDHEN and CDR2 SYDVKM. V was pared by 6 bases and J by 3 bases, with 5 bases of the junction left unmatched. This CDR3 has 14 residues.